This entry describes one TCR beta chain. Some clones are missing from TCRdb's copy, which holds only in-frame ones; the method was immunoSEQ multiplex PCR. The data contain approximately 140,000 clones, approximately 94% of them singletons. This specimen belongs to a study of control samples from healthy donors and cancer patients. Unmatched junction bases numbered 4, after V lost 0 bases and J lost 0 bases. The length of the CDR3 is 18 residues. Germline lookup yields CDR1 SGHRS and CDR2 YFSETQ. The clonotype was recovered from a man aged 40-55 years in good health. What was sequenced was blood. The rearrangement links TRBV5-1 to TRBJ2-3; TRBD2 agrees at 13 bases. CDR3 bases: TGCGCCAGCAGCTTGGGACTAGCGGGAGGTATTAGCACAGATACGCAGTATTTT. Its translation is CASSLGLAGGISTDTQYF.